This TCR beta chain was sequenced for a study of cytomegalovirus exposure and HLA in healthy donors. The study's findings and limits: Specificity for CMV antigens was confirmed in vitro for a few of the CMV-associated chains. In the analysis, some V segments, TRBV6-2 and TRBV6-3 included, were excluded as indistinguishable.

Concerning this clone: Its antigen is as yet unknown.

Researchers ran the PCR with 60 Vbeta and 13 Jbeta primers. The table came from immunoSEQ multiplex PCR; TCRdb's copy has only in-frame clones and leaves some out. The sample shows roughly 130,000 clones, less than 85% of them seen only once. The CDR3 has 13 residues. After removal of 4 bases from V and 6 bases from J, the junction contained 6 bases not matched to a gene. CDR1 and CDR2 (germline): SGHKS, YYEKEE (reference sequence). The chain joins TRBV5-5 to TRBJ2-7, with TRBD1 matching 8 bases. Sequenced sample: PBMCs. The TCR originated in a man aged 40-55 years in good health and CMV-seronegative. CDR3 region: CASSIRDRSEQYF. The CDR3 DNA is TGTGCCAGCAGCATCCGGGACAGGAGCGAGCAGTACTTC.